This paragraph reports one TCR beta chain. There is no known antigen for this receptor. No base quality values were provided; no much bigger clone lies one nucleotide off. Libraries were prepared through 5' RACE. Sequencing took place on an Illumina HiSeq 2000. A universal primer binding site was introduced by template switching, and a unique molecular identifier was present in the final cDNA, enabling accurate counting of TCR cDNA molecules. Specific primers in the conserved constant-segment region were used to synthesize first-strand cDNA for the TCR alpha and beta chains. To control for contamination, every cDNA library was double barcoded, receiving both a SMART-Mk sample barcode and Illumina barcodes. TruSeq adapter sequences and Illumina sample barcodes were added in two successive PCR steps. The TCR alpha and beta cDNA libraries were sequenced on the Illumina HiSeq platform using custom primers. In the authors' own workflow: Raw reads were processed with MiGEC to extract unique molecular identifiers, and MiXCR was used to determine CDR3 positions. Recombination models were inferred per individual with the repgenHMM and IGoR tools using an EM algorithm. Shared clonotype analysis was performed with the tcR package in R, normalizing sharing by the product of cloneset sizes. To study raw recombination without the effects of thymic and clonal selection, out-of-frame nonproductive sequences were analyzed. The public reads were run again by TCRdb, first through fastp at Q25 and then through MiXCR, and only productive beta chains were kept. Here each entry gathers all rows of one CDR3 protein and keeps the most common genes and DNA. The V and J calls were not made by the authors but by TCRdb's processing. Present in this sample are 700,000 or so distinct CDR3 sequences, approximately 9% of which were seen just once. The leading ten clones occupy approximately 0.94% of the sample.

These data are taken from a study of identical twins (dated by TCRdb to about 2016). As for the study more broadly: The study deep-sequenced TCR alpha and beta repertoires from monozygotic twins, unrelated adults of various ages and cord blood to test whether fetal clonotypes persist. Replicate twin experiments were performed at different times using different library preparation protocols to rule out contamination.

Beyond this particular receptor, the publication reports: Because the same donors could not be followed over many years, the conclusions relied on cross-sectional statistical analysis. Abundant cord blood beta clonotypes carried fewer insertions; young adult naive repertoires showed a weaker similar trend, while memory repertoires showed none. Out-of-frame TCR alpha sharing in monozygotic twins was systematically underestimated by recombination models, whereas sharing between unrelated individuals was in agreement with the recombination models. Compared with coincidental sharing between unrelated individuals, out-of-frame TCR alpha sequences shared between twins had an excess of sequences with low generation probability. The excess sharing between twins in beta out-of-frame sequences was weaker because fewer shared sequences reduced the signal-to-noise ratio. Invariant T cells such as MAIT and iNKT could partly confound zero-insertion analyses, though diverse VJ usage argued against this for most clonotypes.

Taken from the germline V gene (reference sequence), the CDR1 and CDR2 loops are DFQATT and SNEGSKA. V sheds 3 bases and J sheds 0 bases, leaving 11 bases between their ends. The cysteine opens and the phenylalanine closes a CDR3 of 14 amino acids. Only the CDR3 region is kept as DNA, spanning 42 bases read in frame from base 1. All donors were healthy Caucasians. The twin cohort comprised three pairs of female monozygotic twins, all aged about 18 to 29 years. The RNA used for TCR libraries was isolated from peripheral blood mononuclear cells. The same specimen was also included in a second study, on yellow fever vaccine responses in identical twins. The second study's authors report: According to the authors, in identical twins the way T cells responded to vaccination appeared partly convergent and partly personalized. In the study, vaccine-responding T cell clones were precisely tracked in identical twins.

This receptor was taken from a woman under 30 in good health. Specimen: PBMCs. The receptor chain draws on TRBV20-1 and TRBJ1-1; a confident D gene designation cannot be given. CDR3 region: CSASLTELNTEAFF. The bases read TGCAGTGCTAGCCTAACAGAATTGAACACTGAAGCTTTCTTT.